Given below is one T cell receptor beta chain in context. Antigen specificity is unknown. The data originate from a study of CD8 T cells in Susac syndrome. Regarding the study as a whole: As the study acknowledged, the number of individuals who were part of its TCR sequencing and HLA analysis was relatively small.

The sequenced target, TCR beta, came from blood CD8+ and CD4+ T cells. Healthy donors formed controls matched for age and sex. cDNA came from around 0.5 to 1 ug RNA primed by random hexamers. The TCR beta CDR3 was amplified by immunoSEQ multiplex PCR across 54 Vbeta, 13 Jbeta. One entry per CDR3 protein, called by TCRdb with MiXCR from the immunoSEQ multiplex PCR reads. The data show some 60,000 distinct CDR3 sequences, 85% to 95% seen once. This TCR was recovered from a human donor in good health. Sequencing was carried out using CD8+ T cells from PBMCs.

CDR3 nucleotide sequence: TGTGCCAGCAGGATCGAGGACGGAACCTACGAGCAGTACTTC. Residues: CASRIEDGTYEQYF. The chain uses TRBV28 and TRBJ2-7; D remains ambiguous. V shed 6 bases and J shed 2 bases, with 14 bases lying between them. The CDR3 is made up of 14 amino acids. Per germline, CDR1 MDHEN and CDR2 SYDVKM.